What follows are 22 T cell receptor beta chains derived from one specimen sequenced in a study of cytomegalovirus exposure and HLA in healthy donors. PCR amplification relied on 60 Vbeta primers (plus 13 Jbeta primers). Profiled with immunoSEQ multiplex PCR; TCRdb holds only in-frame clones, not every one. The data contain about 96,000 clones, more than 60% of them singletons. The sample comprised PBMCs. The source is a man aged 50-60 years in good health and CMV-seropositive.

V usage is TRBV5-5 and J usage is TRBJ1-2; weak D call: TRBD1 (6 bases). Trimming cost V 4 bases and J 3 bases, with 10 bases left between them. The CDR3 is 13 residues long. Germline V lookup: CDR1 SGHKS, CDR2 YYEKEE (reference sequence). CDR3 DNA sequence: TGTGCCAGCAGCCGAGGGGGGGACTATGGCTACACCTTC. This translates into CASSRGGDYGYTF.

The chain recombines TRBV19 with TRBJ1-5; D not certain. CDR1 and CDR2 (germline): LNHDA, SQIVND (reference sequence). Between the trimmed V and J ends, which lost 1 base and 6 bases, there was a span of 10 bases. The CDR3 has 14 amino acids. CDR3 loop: CASSIVSGSQPQHF. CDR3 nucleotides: TGTGCCAGTAGTATAGTTTCGGGTAGTCAGCCCCAGCATTTT.

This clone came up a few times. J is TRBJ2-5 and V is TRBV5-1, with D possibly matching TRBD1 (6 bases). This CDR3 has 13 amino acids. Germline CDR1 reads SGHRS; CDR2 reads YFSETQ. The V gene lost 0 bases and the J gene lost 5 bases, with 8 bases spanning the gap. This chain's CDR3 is CASSLAGDETQYF. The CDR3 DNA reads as TGCGCCAGCAGCTTGGCAGGGGATGAGACCCAGTACTTC.

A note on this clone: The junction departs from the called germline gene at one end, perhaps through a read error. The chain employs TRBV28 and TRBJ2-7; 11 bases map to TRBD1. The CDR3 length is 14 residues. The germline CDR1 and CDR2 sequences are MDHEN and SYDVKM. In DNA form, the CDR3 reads TGTGCCAGCAATTTAGGGACAGGGGGTAACGAGCAGTACTTC. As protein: CASNLGTGGNEQYF.

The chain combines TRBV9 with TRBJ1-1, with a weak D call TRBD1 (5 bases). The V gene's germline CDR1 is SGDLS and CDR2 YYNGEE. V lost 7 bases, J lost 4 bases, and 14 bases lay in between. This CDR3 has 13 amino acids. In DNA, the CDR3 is TGTGCCAGCGGCAGGGCAGGTCTCACTGAAGCTTTCTTT. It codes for CASGRAGLTEAFF.

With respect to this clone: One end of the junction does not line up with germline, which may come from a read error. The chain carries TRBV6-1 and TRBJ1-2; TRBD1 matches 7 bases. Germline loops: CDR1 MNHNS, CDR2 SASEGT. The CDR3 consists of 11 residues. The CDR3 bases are TGTGCCAGCAGTCCACAGGGGAACCCCGTCTTC. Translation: CASSPQGNPVF.

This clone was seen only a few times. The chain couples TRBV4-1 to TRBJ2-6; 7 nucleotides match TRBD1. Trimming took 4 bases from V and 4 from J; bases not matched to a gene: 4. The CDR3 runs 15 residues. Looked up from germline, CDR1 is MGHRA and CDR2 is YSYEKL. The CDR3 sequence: CASSLGTAGANVLTF. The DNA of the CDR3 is TGCGCCAGCAGCCTAGGGACAGCAGGGGCCAACGTCCTGACTTTC.

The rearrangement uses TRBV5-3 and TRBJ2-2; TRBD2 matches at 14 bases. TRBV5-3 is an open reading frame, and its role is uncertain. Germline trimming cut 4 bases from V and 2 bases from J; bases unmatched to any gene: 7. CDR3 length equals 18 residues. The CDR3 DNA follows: TGTGCCAGAAGCCTACCCGGGACTAGCGGGGGTAACACCGGGGAGCTGTTTTTT. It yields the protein CARSLPGTSGGNTGELFF.

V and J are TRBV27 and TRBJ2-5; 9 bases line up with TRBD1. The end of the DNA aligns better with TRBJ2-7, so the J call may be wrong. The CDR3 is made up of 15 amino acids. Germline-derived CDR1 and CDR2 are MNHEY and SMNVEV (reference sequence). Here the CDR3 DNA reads TGTGCCAGCAGTCCCGGGGACAGGGTCTCTTTCGAGCAGTACTTC. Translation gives CASSPGDRVSFEQYF.

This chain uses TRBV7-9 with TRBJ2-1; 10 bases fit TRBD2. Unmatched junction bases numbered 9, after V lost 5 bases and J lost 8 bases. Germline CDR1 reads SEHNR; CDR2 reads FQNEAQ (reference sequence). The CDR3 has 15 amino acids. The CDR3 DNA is TGTGCCAGCAGCGAAGGGAGCGGGGGGGTTCATGAGCAGTTCTTC. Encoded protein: CASSEGSGGVHEQFF.

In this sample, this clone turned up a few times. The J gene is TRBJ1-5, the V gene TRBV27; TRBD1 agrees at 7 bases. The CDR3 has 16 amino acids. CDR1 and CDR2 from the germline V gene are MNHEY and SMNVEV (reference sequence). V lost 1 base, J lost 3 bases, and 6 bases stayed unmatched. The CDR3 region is CASSLYPQGDNQPQHF. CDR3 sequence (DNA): TGTGCCAGCAGTTTATATCCCCAGGGGGACAATCAGCCCCAGCATTTT.

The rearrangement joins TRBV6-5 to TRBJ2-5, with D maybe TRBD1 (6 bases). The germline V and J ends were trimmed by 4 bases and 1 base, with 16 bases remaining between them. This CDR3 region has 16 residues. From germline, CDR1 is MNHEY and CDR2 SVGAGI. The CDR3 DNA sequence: TGTGCCAGCAGTTTCTCCTACAGGGTCACCCAAGAGACCCAGTACTTC. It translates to CASSFSYRVTQETQYF.

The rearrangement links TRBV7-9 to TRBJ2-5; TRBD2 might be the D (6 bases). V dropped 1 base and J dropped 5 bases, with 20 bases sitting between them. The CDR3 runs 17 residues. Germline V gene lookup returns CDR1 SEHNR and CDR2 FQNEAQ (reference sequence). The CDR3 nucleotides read TGTGCCAGCAGCTTAGTCCAAGGAGGGGCCACTGGGGAGACCCAGTACTTC. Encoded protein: CASSLVQGGATGETQYF.

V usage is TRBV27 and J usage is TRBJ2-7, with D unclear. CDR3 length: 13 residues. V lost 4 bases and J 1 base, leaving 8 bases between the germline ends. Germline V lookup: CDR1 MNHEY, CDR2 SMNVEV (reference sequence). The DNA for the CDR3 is TGTGCCAGCAGTTCCAGAAAATCCTACGAGCAGTACTTC. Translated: CASSSRKSYEQYF.

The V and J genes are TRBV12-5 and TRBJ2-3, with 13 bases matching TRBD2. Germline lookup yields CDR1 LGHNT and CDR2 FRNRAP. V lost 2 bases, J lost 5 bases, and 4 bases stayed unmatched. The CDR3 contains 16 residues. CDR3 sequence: CASGLTSGGAGDTQYF. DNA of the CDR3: TGTGCTAGTGGTTTGACTAGCGGGGGGGCTGGAGATACGCAGTATTTT.

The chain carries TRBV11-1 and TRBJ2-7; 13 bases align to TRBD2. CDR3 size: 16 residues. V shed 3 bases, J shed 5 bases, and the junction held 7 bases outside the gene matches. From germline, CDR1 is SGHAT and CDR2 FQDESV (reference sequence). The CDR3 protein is CASSFLGLAGSHEQYF. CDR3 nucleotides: TGTGCCAGCAGCTTTCTGGGACTAGCGGGGTCCCACGAGCAGTACTTC.

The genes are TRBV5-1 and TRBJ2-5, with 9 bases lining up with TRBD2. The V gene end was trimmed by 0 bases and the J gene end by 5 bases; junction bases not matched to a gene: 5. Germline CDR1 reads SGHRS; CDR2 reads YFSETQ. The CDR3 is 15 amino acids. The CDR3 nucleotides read TGCGCCAGCAGCTTGGCCGGGACTAGCTTGGAGACCCAGTACTTC. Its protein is CASSLAGTSLETQYF.

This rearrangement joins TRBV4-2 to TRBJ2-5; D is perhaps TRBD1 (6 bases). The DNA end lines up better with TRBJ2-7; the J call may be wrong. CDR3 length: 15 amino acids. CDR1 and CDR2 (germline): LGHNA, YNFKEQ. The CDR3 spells CASSQERTASYEQYF. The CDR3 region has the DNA TGTGCCAGCAGCCAAGAGAGGACAGCCTCCTACGAGCAGTACTTC.

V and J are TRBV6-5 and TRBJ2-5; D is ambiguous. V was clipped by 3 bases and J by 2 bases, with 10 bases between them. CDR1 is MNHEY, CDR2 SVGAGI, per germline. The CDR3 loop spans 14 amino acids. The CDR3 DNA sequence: TGTGCCAGCAGTTATCCTGGCAAACAAGAGACCCAGTACTTC. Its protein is CASSYPGKQETQYF.

DNA for the CDR3: TGCGCCAGCAGTGAGATAAGCGGGGGTGCCAACACCGGGGAGCTGTTTTTT. Its translation: CASSEISGGANTGELFF. This sequence joins TRBV10-2 and TRBJ2-2; 8 positions agree with TRBD2. This CDR3 has 17 residues. J lost 2 bases, V lost 2 bases, and 7 bases had no gene match. Germline V lookup: CDR1 WSHSY, CDR2 SAAADI.

The DNA for the CDR3 is TGTGCCAGCTCACCAGGGACAGGGAGCACTGAAGCTTTCTTT. It specifies CASSPGTGSTEAFF. V is TRBV18 and J is TRBJ1-1; 9 bases match TRBD1. The ends lost 2 bases at V and 4 bases at J; junction bases unmatched: 2. CDR3 length: 14 amino acids. Germline-derived CDR1 and CDR2 are KGHSH and LQKENI.

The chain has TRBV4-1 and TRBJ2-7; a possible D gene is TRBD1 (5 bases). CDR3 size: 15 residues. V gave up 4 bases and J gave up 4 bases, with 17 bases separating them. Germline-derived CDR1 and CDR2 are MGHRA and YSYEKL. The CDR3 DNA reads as TGCGCCAGCAGCCTCGATGACAGTTTAGTTTACGAGCAGTACTTC. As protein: CASSLDDSLVYEQYF.